The next 12 T cell receptor beta chains were all read from a single sample in a study of human T cells and chemical hapten exposure. Documented time point: patch test 1, 2 weeks after DPC sensitization. Treatment in this sample: therapeutic diphenylcyclopropenone sensitization with weekly scalp DPC. TCRdb analysed the RACE reads with MiXCR anew, one entry per CDR3 protein. The data contain nearly 350,000 distinct CDR3 sequences, around 7% of them seen just once; the ten biggest clones take up roughly 8%. The sequencing used whole blood, collected in connection with sensitization to the hapten diphenylcyclopropenone (DPC). Every receptor here comes from a woman between 18 and 29 years old with alopecia areata. Some clones in this sample may be carry-over from other donors' samples.

This clonotype has a handful of counts. V gene TRBV7-2 combines with J gene TRBJ2-3, with TRBD2 identical over 8 bases. This CDR3 region has 14 residues. V trimming: 5 bases; J trimming: 4 bases; junction bases outside the gene matches: 5. Looked up from germline, CDR1 is SGHTA and CDR2 is FQGNSA. The CDR3 loop is CASSTGLAADTQYF. The CDR3 bases are TGTGCCAGCAGCACCGGACTAGCCGCAGATACGCAGTATTTT. The full variable domain, rest sourced from reference TRBV7-2 and TRBJ2-3, is GAGVSQSPSNKVTEKGKDVELRCDPISGHTALYWYRQSLGQGLEFLIYFQGNSAPDKSGLPSDRFSAERTGGSVSTLTIQRTQQEDSAVYLCASSTGLAADTQYFGPGTRLTVL.

The chain has TRBV7-2 and TRBJ1-3; 8 positions agree with TRBD1. V shed 5 bases and J 2 bases; nucleotides not matched to a gene: 8. Germline V lookup: CDR1 SGHTA, CDR2 FQGNSA. This CDR3 contains 16 residues. CDR3: CASSPGMTGAGNTIYF. CDR3 coding DNA: TGTGCCAGCAGCCCGGGGATGACAGGGGCTGGAAACACCATATATTTT.

This clonotype was seen at least ten times. The chain carries TRBV5-1 and TRBJ2-3; D uncertain. Germline V gives CDR1 SGHRS, CDR2 YFSETQ. V shed 0 bases and J shed 0 bases, with 11 bases lying between them. The CDR3 loop spans 16 amino acids. CDR3 loop: CASSLEGSPSTDTQYF. DNA of the CDR3: TGCGCCAGCAGCTTGGAGGGCAGCCCTAGCACAGATACGCAGTATTTT.

There are many counts of this clonotype. The chain carries TRBV20-1 and TRBJ2-7; 9 nucleotides match TRBD2. The CDR3 is 13 residues long. V lost 3 bases to trimming and J lost 4 bases; unmatched junction nucleotides: 4. Germline values: CDR1 DFQATT, CDR2 SNEGSKA (reference sequence). CDR3 in DNA: TGCAGTGCTAGCTGGCGGGGGGGGTACGAGCAGTACTTC. It specifies CSASWRGGYEQYF.

This clonotype was counted between two and nine times. The rearrangement links TRBV6-2 or TRBV6-3 to TRBJ2-1, with 12 bases identical to TRBD2. V dropped 2 bases and J dropped 2; count of bases not matched to a gene: 4. This CDR3 is 17 amino acids long. Germline values: CDR1 MNHEY, CDR2 SVGEGT. CDR3 protein: CASSYMLAGGPYNEQFF. The CDR3 DNA sequence: TGTGCCAGCAGTTACATGCTAGCGGGGGGGCCCTACAATGAGCAGTTCTTC.

This clonotype has more than one count but fewer than ten. The J gene is TRBJ2-4, the V gene TRBV4-3; 7 bases agree with TRBD2. With V trimmed by 0 bases and J by 9 bases, 11 bases remained unmatched. The CDR3 covers 16 residues. Germline CDR1 LGHNA, CDR2 YSLEER. The CDR3 protein is CASSQDEGPSGGIQYF. CDR3 sequence (DNA): TGCGCCAGCAGCCAAGATGAGGGCCCCTCGGGAGGCATTCAGTACTTC.

Judged by abundance, this clonotype is medium-sized. This rearrangement joins TRBV20-1 to TRBJ2-2, with 7 bases aligning to TRBD2. The CDR3 is 16 amino acids. CDR1 and CDR2 from the germline V gene are DFQATT and SNEGSKA (reference sequence). V was pared by 6 bases and J by 3 bases, with 13 bases of the junction left unmatched. CDR3: CSARPLGAGDTGELFF. In nucleotides, the CDR3 is TGCAGTGCGAGGCCTCTTGGGGCGGGGGACACCGGGGAGCTGTTTTTT.

Only a few counts were recorded for this clonotype. The chain joins TRBV4-3 to TRBJ2-1; 12 bases are a match to TRBD2. Per germline, CDR1 LGHNA and CDR2 YSLEER. The CDR3 spans 16 residues. With V trimmed by 0 bases and J by 7 bases, 4 bases remained unmatched. CDR3 DNA: TGCGCCAGCAGCCAAGAACCTAGCGGGGGGGCGAATGAGCAGTTCTTC. This encodes CASSQEPSGGANEQFF.

This clonotype was detected many times. This chain connects TRBV29-1 to TRBJ2-1; the match to TRBD1 covers 10 bases. Germline CDR1 SQVTM, CDR2 ANQGSEA. This CDR3 has 14 amino acids. J lost 6 bases, V lost 7 bases, and 9 bases had no gene match. CDR3 sequence (DNA): TGCAGCGCTACCGGGACAGGGGACCTCAATGAGCAGTTCTTC. Translation gives CSATGTGDLNEQFF.

This clonotype was seen at least ten times. The chain couples TRBV7-8 to TRBJ2-7, with TRBD1 as a possible D gene (6 bases). The CDR3 length is 13 residues. Germline-derived CDR1 and CDR2 are SGHVS and FQNEAQ. The V end lost 4 bases, the J end lost 3 bases, and 10 bases lay between the germline ends. For the CDR3, the DNA is TGTGCCAGCAGCTCGGACAGTTTCTACGAGCAGTACTTC. This translates into CASSSDSFYEQYF.

This clonotype was detected a few times. This rearrangement joins TRBV18 to TRBJ1-1; the D is unclear. From germline, CDR1 is KGHSH and CDR2 LQKENI. Trimming took off 2 bases at V and 0 bases at J, with 25 bases between the two ends. The CDR3 is 20 residues long. The CDR3 reads CASSPRSAGTLTTMNTEAFF. CDR3 coding DNA: TGTGCCAGCTCACCAAGATCAGCGGGAACACTAACTACCATGAACACTGAAGCTTTCTTT.

CDR3 loop: CSATGTSSYNEQFF. In DNA, the CDR3 is TGCAGTGCTACCGGGACTAGCTCCTACAATGAGCAGTTCTTC. The chain recombines TRBV20-1 with TRBJ2-1; 8 bases are a match to TRBD2. CDR1 is DFQATT and CDR2 is SNEGSKA in the germline V gene (reference sequence). The CDR3 length is 14 residues. The J segment lost 0 bases and the V segment lost 4 bases, leaving 2 bases of the junction unmatched.